The 29 T cell receptor beta chains below come from one sample, sequenced in a study of T-cell reconstitution after alpha-beta-depleted transplantation in children. Library preparation (for TCRbeta) was performed with unique molecular identifiers. A single record per CDR3 protein comes from TCRdb applying MiXCR to the PCR reads. The sample lists approximately 350,000 distinct CDR3 sequences; about 14% were seen once. The sequencing here drew on PBMCs, taken from the stem cell graft. The receptors derive from a human donor who donated a stem cell graft to a child with Fanconi anemia.

This clonotype was detected a few times. The rearrangement joins TRBV28 to TRBJ1-1; 9 positions match TRBD1. V shed 6 bases, J shed 5 bases, and the junction held 4 bases outside the gene matches. This CDR3 has 13 amino acids. Looked up from germline, CDR1 is MDHEN and CDR2 is SYDVKM. The CDR3 DNA is TGTGCCAGCAGAAAACAGGGGGCAACTGAAGCTTTCTTT. Encoded protein: CASRKQGATEAFF.

The rearrangement links TRBV10-3 to TRBJ2-1; D gene ambiguous. CDR3 length: 14 residues. The germline gives CDR1 ENHRY, CDR2 SYGVKD. Trimming took 8 bases from V and 0 from J, leaving 11 bases between them. The CDR3 nucleotides are TGTGCCATCGGGCTACTGAGCTCCTACAATGAGCAGTTCTTC. Its protein is CAIGLLSSYNEQFF.

The sample holds many counts of this clonotype. The genes are TRBV28 and TRBJ1-1; possibly TRBD1 for D (5 bases). Trimming took off 7 bases at V and 2 bases at J, with 11 bases between the two ends. The CDR3 covers 13 residues. Germline assignment: CDR1 MDHEN and CDR2 SYDVKM. The CDR3 region has the DNA TGTGCCAGCAAAATGACAGTTAACACTGAAGCTTTCTTT. Translation: CASKMTVNTEAFF.

On this clonotype itself: A much more abundant neighbour one base away suggests this may be a read error. The chain combines TRBV7-1 with TRBJ2-5; 7 bases map to TRBD2. TRBV7-1 qualifies as an ORF whose function is uncertain. V was clipped by 5 bases and J by 5 bases; unmatched bases: 11. CDR3 length: 15 residues. Written as DNA, the CDR3 is TGTGCCAGCAGCCCCGGGGGGATCCCGGGGGAGACCCAGTACTTC. It is translated as CASSPGGIPGETQYF.

This clonotype turned up a few times. The genes are TRBV6-5 and TRBJ1-6; D ambiguous. The CDR3 has 15 amino acids. The germline V gene encodes CDR1 MNHEY and CDR2 SVGAGI. V was cut by 1 base and J by 9 bases, with 13 bases left in between. This chain's CDR3 is CASSYWAADGSPLHF. The CDR3 nucleotides read TGTGCCAGCAGTTACTGGGCAGCCGACGGTTCACCCCTCCACTTT.

This chain connects TRBV3-1 to TRBJ1-1; 8 bases are a match to TRBD1. CDR3 length: 15 amino acids. Germline values: CDR1 LGHDT, CDR2 YNNKEL (reference sequence). The V segment lost 5 bases and the J segment 5 bases; nucleotides outside the gene matches: 10. The CDR3, as DNA: TGTGCCAGCAGCAGCCTGCCAGGGGGCGGTACTGAAGCTTTCTTT. It yields the protein CASSSLPGGGTEAFF.

V is TRBV29-1 and J is TRBJ2-2; D is unclear. The CDR3 sequence is 12 residues long. Germline V gene lookup returns CDR1 SQVTM and CDR2 ANQGSEA. V was trimmed by 4 bases and J by 2 bases, leaving 5 bases between them. CDR3: CSVGINTGELFF. Written as DNA, the CDR3 is TGCAGCGTTGGCATCAACACCGGGGAGCTGTTTTTT.

This clonotype came up many times. The chain combines TRBV12-3 or TRBV12-4 with TRBJ1-1; D is uncertain. The germline V and J ends were trimmed by 6 bases and 4 bases, with 9 bases remaining between them. This CDR3 region has 12 residues. The CDR3 spells CASRGDGTEAFF. CDR3 sequence (DNA): TGTGCCAGCAGGGGTGACGGCACTGAAGCTTTCTTT.

Only a few counts were recorded for this clonotype. The V call is TRBV5-6, the J call TRBJ2-7, with 9 positions matching TRBD1. V trimming: 0 bases; J trimming: 2 bases; junction bases outside the gene matches: 3. CDR3 length: 15 residues. Germline loops: CDR1 SGHDT, CDR2 YYEEEE. The CDR3 bases are TGTGCCAGCAGCTTGGGGGACAGGGTTACCTACGAGCAGTACTTC. Translation gives CASSLGDRVTYEQYF.

The rearrangement joins TRBV27 to TRBJ2-5; 13 positions agree with TRBD2. J lost 3 bases, V lost 4 bases, and 5 bases had no gene match. CDR3 size: 16 residues. Looked up from germline, CDR1 is MNHEY and CDR2 is SMNVEV (reference sequence). CDR3 residues: CASSSRGTSGEETQYF. In DNA, the CDR3 is TGTGCCAGCAGTTCCCGCGGGACTAGCGGGGAAGAGACCCAGTACTTC.

The table lists this clonotype with a few counts. The V call is TRBV18, the J call TRBJ1-1, with a tentative D call TRBD1 (5 bases). V was trimmed by 3 bases and J by 1 base, leaving 24 bases between them. Germline CDR1 and CDR2: KGHSH and LQKENI. This CDR3 is 19 amino acids long. The CDR3 reads CASSPLKLGGMRTNTEAFF. The DNA for the CDR3 is TGTGCCAGCTCACCGCTTAAGCTTGGGGGGATGAGAACGAACACTGAAGCTTTCTTT. The full variable domain, rest sourced from reference TRBV18 and TRBJ1-1, is NAGVMQNPRHLVRRRGQEARLRCSPMKGHSHVYWYRQLPEEGLKFMVYLQKENIIDESGMPKERFSAEFPKEGPSILRIQQVVRGDSAAYFCASSPLKLGGMRTNTEAFFGQGTRLTVV.

This clonotype was observed many times. This chain connects TRBV3-1 to TRBJ2-5; TRBD1 might be the D (6 bases). In germline, CDR1 is LGHDT, CDR2 YNNKEL (reference sequence). Trimming removed 2 bases from V and 3 bases from J, with 13 bases in between. The CDR3 has 15 residues. The CDR3 protein is CASSQYVSGEETQYF. CDR3 sequence (DNA): TGTGCCAGCAGCCAATACGTGTCAGGGGAAGAGACCCAGTACTTC.

The chain joins TRBV18 to TRBJ2-3; the match to TRBD1 covers 9 bases. The CDR3 sequence is 15 residues long. With V trimmed by 3 bases and J by 4 bases, 5 bases remained unmatched. Germline V gene lookup returns CDR1 KGHSH and CDR2 LQKENI. The CDR3 sequence: CASSPGQGIADTQYF. As DNA, the CDR3 is TGTGCCAGCTCACCGGGACAGGGAATTGCAGATACGCAGTATTTT.

This clonotype has only a few counts. This chain joins TRBV5-1 and TRBJ1-2; D is unclear. Germline V gene lookup returns CDR1 SGHRS and CDR2 YFSETQ. The CDR3 has 14 amino acids. V was clipped by 3 bases and J by 0 bases, with 9 bases between them. The CDR3 DNA reads as TGCGCCAGCAGCTCCCCGGGGTCTAACTATGGCTACACCTTC. It encodes CASSSPGSNYGYTF.

This clonotype has a count of ten or more. The V and J genes are TRBV5-1 and TRBJ2-2; D call uncertain. Germline V gene lookup returns CDR1 SGHRS and CDR2 YFSETQ. CDR3 length: 14 amino acids. V shed 2 bases and J shed 1 base, with 6 bases lying between them. CDR3 nucleotides: TGCGCCAGCAGCTTCGACGGGAACACCGGGGAGCTGTTTTTT. The encoded protein is CASSFDGNTGELFF.

The genes are TRBV20-1 and TRBJ2-1, with no clear D. V was shortened by 0 bases and J by 9 bases, with 15 bases between the two germline ends. The CDR3 spans 14 residues. CDR1 DFQATT and CDR2 SNEGSKA come from the germline V gene (reference sequence). The chain's CDR3 is CSARDLIGWSEQFF. The CDR3 region has the DNA TGCAGTGCTAGAGATTTGATCGGTTGGAGTGAGCAGTTCTTC.

This chain connects TRBV28 to TRBJ2-7, with D maybe TRBD2 (6 bases). This CDR3 has 14 amino acids. The germline CDR1 and CDR2 sequences are MDHEN and SYDVKM. With 10 bases removed from V and 0 bases from J, the gap between germline ends came to 16 bases. The CDR3 spells CAMSPGVVSYEQYF. CDR3 nucleotides: TGTGCCATGAGCCCGGGGGTCGTCTCCTACGAGCAGTACTTC.

This clonotype was counted between two and nine times. The V call is TRBV20-1, the J call TRBJ2-3, with a tentative D call TRBD1 (6 bases). The germline CDR1 and CDR2 sequences are DFQATT and SNEGSKA (reference sequence). The CDR3 contains 16 residues. V was shortened by 0 bases and J by 3 bases, with 16 bases between the two germline ends. The CDR3 DNA reads as TGCAGTGCTAGAGATCCTTCAGGGGCTACGACAGATACGCAGTATTTT. This translates into CSARDPSGATTDTQYF.

This clonotype appeared a few times. V and J are TRBV7-2 and TRBJ2-5; 10 positions agree with TRBD2. CDR1 and CDR2 (germline): SGHTA, FQGNSA. This CDR3 region has 15 residues. V shed 2 bases and J 4 bases; nucleotides not matched to a gene: 4. This chain's CDR3 is CASSLTSGEGETQYF. CDR3 coding DNA: TGTGCCAGCAGCTTAACTAGCGGGGAGGGAGAGACCCAGTACTTC.

This chain connects TRBV6-1 to TRBJ1-2; 8 bases align to TRBD1. After removal of 0 bases from V and 4 bases from J, the junction contained 4 bases not matched to a gene. CDR3 size: 15 residues. Germline-derived CDR1 and CDR2 are MNHNS and SASEGT. The CDR3 here is CASSEAHDRGYGYTF. Written as DNA, the CDR3 is TGTGCCAGCAGTGAAGCGCATGACAGGGGCTATGGCTACACCTTC.

This clonotype was seen many times. The rearrangement uses TRBV28 and TRBJ2-5; possible D gene TRBD1, 6 bases. V gave up 2 bases and J gave up 4 bases, with 11 bases separating them. This CDR3 region has 14 residues. Germline loops: CDR1 MDHEN, CDR2 SYDVKM. CDR3 in DNA: TGTGCCAGCAGTTTACAGGGGAGAGGAGAGACCCAGTACTTC. Residues: CASSLQGRGETQYF.

This sequence joins TRBV3-1 and TRBJ2-2; TRBD2 agrees at 9 bases. V was pared by 1 base and J by 9 bases, with 3 bases of the junction left unmatched. The CDR3 is made up of 14 amino acids. CDR1 and CDR2 (germline): LGHDT, YNNKEL (reference sequence). This CDR3 is CASSQGLAGRELFF. The CDR3 DNA reads TGTGCCAGCAGCCAAGGGCTAGCGGGGCGGGAGCTGTTTTTT.

This clonotype occurred a few times. This chain joins TRBV20-1 and TRBJ1-5; D call uncertain. The CDR3 covers 15 residues. Germline assignment: CDR1 DFQATT and CDR2 SNEGSKA (reference sequence). Trimming left V 4 bases short and J 1 base short, with 14 bases between. The DNA for the CDR3 is TGCAGTGCTATCCAAAATAGTGGGAGCAATCAGCCCCAGCATTTT. This encodes CSAIQNSGSNQPQHF.

This clonotype was recorded a few times. The chain combines TRBV6-6 with TRBJ2-3, with 10 nucleotides matching TRBD1. With 2 bases clipped from V and 11 bases from J, the junction kept 4 bases outside the gene matches. Germline CDR1 MNHNY, CDR2 SVGAGI (reference sequence). There are 13 residues in the CDR3. The CDR3 nucleotides read TGTGCCAGCAGTTACCCCGGGACAGGGGTGCAGTATTTT. Residues: CASSYPGTGVQYF.

There are a few counts of this clonotype. This chain joins TRBV29-1 and TRBJ1-1; 8 nucleotides line up with TRBD1. CDR1 and CDR2 from the germline V gene are SQVTM and ANQGSEA. The CDR3 length is 12 residues. Trimming cost V 3 bases and J 7 bases; bases outside gene matches: 4. The CDR3 DNA is TGCAGCGTTGAGGGGACAGGCGATGAAGCTTTCTTT. Its translation: CSVEGTGDEAFF.

The chain employs TRBV11-2 and TRBJ2-1; a weak D match, TRBD1 (6 bases). The germline CDR1 and CDR2 sequences are SGHAT and FQNNGV. CDR3 length equals 13 residues. Trimming stripped 3 bases from V and 9 bases from J, with 12 bases between. In DNA, the CDR3 is TGTGCCAGCAGCTTGTACAGGGCAAGTGAGCAGTTCTTC. Its translation is CASSLYRASEQFF.

The chain employs TRBV20-1 and TRBJ2-6; D unresolved. The germline CDR1 and CDR2 sequences are DFQATT and SNEGSKA (reference sequence). The CDR3 has 13 residues. The V end was cut by 2 bases, the J end by 2 bases, with 4 bases between. CDR3 region: CSARQPGANVLTF. Written as DNA, the CDR3 is TGCAGTGCTAGACAGCCTGGGGCCAACGTCCTGACTTTC.

Many counts were recorded for this clonotype. The chain carries TRBV4-3 and TRBJ2-6; unclear D gene. Trimming shortened V by 1 base and J by 0 bases, and 10 bases separated the two germline ends. The germline V gene encodes CDR1 LGHNA and CDR2 YSLEER. This CDR3 is 17 amino acids long. The CDR3 sequence: CASSQGGDPSGANVLTF. DNA for the CDR3: TGCGCCAGCAGCCAAGGTGGGGATCCCTCTGGGGCCAACGTCCTGACTTTC.

The chain uses TRBV5-5 and TRBJ2-7, with D tentatively TRBD2 (5 bases). Germline V gene lookup returns CDR1 SGHKS and CDR2 YYEKEE (reference sequence). V dropped 0 bases and J dropped 3 bases, with 13 bases sitting between them. The CDR3 consists of 15 residues. The CDR3: CASSLGEGLNYEQYV. The CDR3 DNA sequence: TGTGCCAGCAGCTTGGGGGAAGGACTGAACTACGAGCAGTACGTC.